These T cell receptor beta chains were read from a single sample in a study of blood T cell repertoires in COVID-19. Some clones are missing from TCRdb's copy, which holds only in-frame ones; the method was immunoSEQ multiplex PCR. This table holds a few hundred thousand clones, 89% found once. Material for sequencing was peripheral blood. These receptor sequences come from a woman between 25 and 40 years old with COVID-19, enrolled during active disease. CDR3s include the opening cysteine and the closing phenylalanine or tryptophan. The D gene is left open where the match is weak. Only part of the rows carry a size: once, few, many, or a class if the clone is expanded.

d_call	v_call	j_call	clone_size	cdr3_aa	cdr3_nt
TRBD2	TRBV4-3	TRBJ2-1	.	CASSQALAGDYNEQFF	TGCGCCAGCAGCCAAGCACTAGCGGGAGACTACAATGAGCAGTTCTTC
TRBD1	TRBV12-5	TRBJ2-2	.	CASGLEILQGANTGELFF	TGTGCTAGTGGTTTGGAGATTCTACAGGGGGCGAACACCGGGGAGCTGTTTTTT
.	TRBV7-9	TRBJ1-2	.	CAAQSGEVGYTF	TGTGCCGCGCAATCCGGGGAAGTTGGCTACACCTTC
.	TRBV10-1	TRBJ2-3	once	CASSDSNPSTDTQYF	TGCGCCAGCAGTGATAGTAATCCCTCCACAGATACGCAGTATTTT
.	TRBV6-5	TRBJ1-4	.	CASSPQGTNEKLFF	TGTGCCAGCAGCCCACAGGGTACTAATGAAAAACTGTTTTTT
.	TRBV14	TRBJ1-2	.	CASSPGRSNRRVSNYGYTF	TGTGCCAGCAGCCCCGGTCGGTCCAATAGGAGGGTTTCTAACTATGGCTACACCTTC
.	TRBV6-5	TRBJ2-7	.	CASSYSAGGDEQYF	TGTGCCAGCAGTTACTCAGCCGGGGGAGACGAGCAGTACTTC
.	TRBV11-2	TRBJ2-7	.	CASTTTDTHEQYF	TGTGCCAGCACCACGACAGACACCCACGAGCAGTACTTC
.	TRBV5-5	TRBJ2-6	.	CASSSPRTAEGSGANVLTF	TGTGCCAGCAGCTCCCCGAGGACGGCCGAGGGATCTGGGGCCAACGTCCTGACTTTC
TRBD1	TRBV9	TRBJ2-5	.	CASSGGQRVRETQYF	TGTGCCAGCAGCGGGGGACAGAGAGTTCGAGAGACCCAGTACTTC
.	TRBV19	TRBJ1-5	.	CASKRAWRGADQPQHF	TGTGCCAGTAAAAGGGCCTGGCGGGGCGCCGATCAGCCCCAGCATTTT
TRBD1	TRBV4-3	TRBJ1-3	.	CASSRSGTGAGNTIYF	TGCGCCAGCAGCCGATCTGGGACAGGGGCTGGAAACACCATATATTTT
.	TRBV3-1/TRBV3-2	TRBJ2-1	few	CASRDFGGSSYNEQFF	TGTGCCAGCAGGGACTTCGGGGGTAGCTCCTACAATGAGCAGTTCTTC
TRBD2	TRBV4-1	TRBJ2-3	.	CASSPRTSGTTDTQYF	TGCGCCAGCAGCCCTCGGACTAGCGGGACCACAGATACGCAGTATTTT
.	TRBV13	TRBJ2-3	.	CASSLGRAFTDTQYF	TGTGCCAGCAGCTTAGGCAGGGCCTTCACAGATACGCAGTATTTT
.	TRBV3-1/TRBV3-2	TRBJ2-2	.	CASRQGPGELFF	TGTGCCAGCAGGCAGGGTCCCGGGGAGCTGTTTTTT
TRBD1	TRBV11-2	TRBJ2-7	.	CASSSGQALLQYF	TGTGCCAGCAGCTCGGGACAGGCTCTCTTGCAGTACTTC
.	TRBV10-1	TRBJ2-7	once	CASSDLASYEQYF	TGCGCCAGCAGTGACCTAGCGTCCTACGAGCAGTACTTC
.	TRBV6-5	TRBJ1-2	.	CASSYSVRPGAYGYTF	TGTGCCAGCAGTTATTCCGTGCGCCCAGGGGCTTATGGCTACACCTTC
TRBD1	TRBV7-2	TRBJ2-7	.	CASSLAGTGDYEQYF	TGTGCCAGCAGCTTAGCGGGGACAGGTGACTACGAGCAGTACTTC
TRBD1	TRBV7-2	TRBJ2-7	once	CASSWGSGTGSYEQYF	TGTGCCAGCAGCTGGGGATCCGGGACAGGCTCCTACGAGCAGTACTTC
TRBD1	TRBV7-2	TRBJ1-2	.	CASSLARSGGGYTF	TGTGCCAGCAGCTTAGCGCGGTCAGGGGGTGGCTACACCTTC
TRBD1	TRBV28	TRBJ1-5	.	CASSLWPGGAAVPQHF	TGTGCCAGCAGTTTGTGGCCAGGGGGCGCGGCGGTCCCCCAGCATTTT
.	TRBV2	TRBJ1-6	.	CASSRQETGSLHF	TGTGCCAGCAGCCGACAGGAGACTGGGTCCCTCCACTTT
TRBD2	TRBV5-6	TRBJ2-1	.	CASSLDASGPEQFF	TGTGCCAGCAGCTTGGATGCTAGCGGGCCCGAGCAGTTCTTC
.	TRBV3-1/TRBV3-2	TRBJ1-2	.	CASSAQGSGYTF	TGTGCCAGCAGCGCCCAGGGTTCTGGCTACACCTTC
.	TRBV18	TRBJ1-2	few	CASSPPESANYGYTF	TGTGCCAGCTCACCTCCGGAGAGCGCTAACTATGGCTACACCTTC
.	TRBV20-1	TRBJ2-7	.	CSASRPSSGSVYEQYF	TGCAGTGCTAGTCGTCCTAGTAGTGGGTCCGTCTACGAGCAGTACTTC
.	TRBV5-6	TRBJ2-2	once	CASSFPSGGPGELFF	TGTGCCAGCAGCTTTCCCTCAGGGGGGCCCGGGGAGCTGTTTTTT
TRBD1	TRBV12-3/TRBV12-4	TRBJ1-1	.	CASSQTRGTEAFF	TGTGCCAGCAGCCAAACCAGGGGGACTGAAGCTTTCTTT
TRBD2	TRBV10-3	TRBJ2-1	.	CAIRGGLAAYNEQFF	TGTGCCATCAGGGGGGGACTAGCGGCTTACAATGAGCAGTTCTTC
.	TRBV10-3	TRBJ1-2	.	CAISEPGLIYGYTF	TGTGCCATCAGTGAGCCGGGACTGATCTATGGCTACACCTTC
TRBD1	TRBV2	TRBJ1-6	.	CAHRSGQGSASNSPLHF	TGTGCCCACAGGTCAGGACAGGGCTCAGCCAGTAATTCACCCCTCCACTTT
.	TRBV7-9	TRBJ2-1	.	CASSSVLKGYNEQFF	TGTGCCAGCAGCTCCGTACTCAAGGGGTACAATGAGCAGTTCTTC
TRBD1	TRBV24-1	TRBJ2-1	once	CATSGTGGYNEQFF	TGTGCCACCAGTGGCACAGGGGGCTACAATGAGCAGTTCTTC
TRBD1	TRBV7-6	TRBJ2-3	.	CASSQAGPQGGLGISTDTQYF	TGTGCCAGCAGCCAGGCCGGGCCCCAAGGGGGCCTGGGGATTAGCACAGATACGCAGTATTTT
TRBD2	TRBV30	TRBJ2-3	.	CAWSVLLREWQDTQYF	TGTGCCTGGAGTGTACTTTTGCGGGAGTGGCAAGATACGCAGTATTTT
TRBD1	TRBV19	TRBJ1-5	.	CAVSLDRAGNQPQHF	TGTGCCGTCTCCCTGGACAGGGCCGGCAATCAGCCCCAGCATTTT
.	TRBV9	TRBJ2-1	.	CASSVELKHNEQFF	TGTGCCAGCAGCGTAGAGTTAAAGCACAATGAGCAGTTCTTC
TRBD1	TRBV28	TRBJ1-5	.	CASGGQTLNQPQHF	TGTGCCAGCGGGGGACAGACATTAAATCAGCCCCAGCATTTT
.	TRBV1	TRBJ2-1	.	CTSSQVSGSPHNEQFF	TGCACCAGCAGCCAAGTCAGCGGGAGTCCCCACAATGAGCAGTTCTTC
TRBD1	TRBV5-5	TRBJ1-2	.	CASSLTGADGYTF	TGTGCCAGCAGCCTGACAGGGGCAGATGGCTACACCTTC